This T cell receptor (beta chain) was recorded in a study of cytomegalovirus exposure and HLA in healthy donors (dated by TCRdb to 2015 to 2018). Describing the broader study: An earlier analysis of approximately 600 of the donors reported approximately 300 Gb of sequence data and 100 million to 140 million unique TCR beta sequences from about 200 million T cells. Approximately 330 gigabases of sequencing data and 70 million to 100 million unique TCR sequences made up an early release that covered around 640 HLA-typed donors. The genetic ancestry cluster associated with self-reported Caucasian donors included around 76% of the roughly 390 genotyped donors. The study aimed to test whether cataloging public T cell receptors could reveal signatures of past pathogen exposure. The T cell repertoires of about 700 subjects were profiled by immunosequencing and related to cytomegalovirus serostatus. Besides the first cohort of around 670 subjects, a separate validation cohort made up of 120 or so different subjects was used. To predict cytomegalovirus infection status, the study combined high-throughput TCR immunosequencing, statistical association of individual TCRs with disease status, and machine learning. A later analysis re-examined previously published TCR beta repertoires from about 700 donors and added high-resolution HLA genotyping to investigate patterns of TCR occurrence. In the later analysis, no new phenotypic data were used to find candidate immune exposures; instead, reliance was placed on TCR beta sequences and their occurrence across donors. In an earlier analysis of several hundred of the donors, high-throughput TCR beta sequencing was used to judge whether each TCR beta V gene segment behaved as functional or pseudogenic. Donor age, sex, ethnicity and CMV serostatus were compiled alongside the repertoire data. A later genetic analysis took genome-wide SNP genotypes for about 55% of the 666 donors and used that subset as a discovery cohort. All discovery cohort repertoires had been generated using a single sequencing platform. HLA typing included class I and class II loci at four-digit resolution. The number of typed donors differed by locus: roughly 620-640 for A, B, C, DRB1 and DQB1; 500 to 550 for DQA1; around 610 for DPA1; and about 450 for DPB1. Several DR-DQ haplotypes were handled as single units for association and clustering because linkage in the cohort was strong. Among approximately 370 genotyped donors of the cohort, an average of around 250,000 unique TCR beta nucleotide sequences was sequenced per donor, of which about 18% were non-productive.

The germline V and J ends show losses of 2 bases and 2 bases respectively, and no gene match explains 10 bases of the junction. The CDR3 holds 17 amino acids from the cysteine to the phenylalanine. Of the read, only the CDR3 DNA is kept; its 51 bases are in frame from base 1. The germline V gene gives CDR1 as SGHTA and CDR2 as FQGNSA. Remarks on this clone: Its binding antigen is unknown.

The library relied on the immunoSEQ multiplex PCR assay. A mixture of 60 forward primers for TCR Vbeta segments and 13 reverse primers for TCR Jbeta segments was used in the multiplex PCR. The CDR3 region of rearranged TCR beta genes was amplified from genomic DNA by a multiplex PCR assay. On the Illumina HiSeq System, the amplified TCR beta libraries were sequenced as 87-base-pair reads. For the original study's pipeline: A later analysis tallied about 77 million unique TCR beta chains across the 666 repertoires, and some 12 million of those chains were shared by two or more donors. To remove PCR and sequencing errors, raw reads were error-corrected and collapsed into unique sequences using a nearest-neighbor algorithm that merged closely related sequences. Alignment of CDR3 sequences to IMGT reference sequences was used to assign V, D and J gene segments. For a sequence to be retained, at least a six-nucleotide match to both a V gene segment and a J gene segment was required. Rearrangements were classified as productive when the CDR3 lacked stop codons and remained in frame with V and J, and all other rearrangements were classified as non-productive. Following IMGT convention, CDR3 was defined as the stretch from the second conserved V-encoded cysteine to the conserved J-encoded phenylalanine. The earlier analysis of 450 to 750 of the donors excluded any sequence lacking an unambiguous match to a single V gene segment. In an earlier analysis of several hundred of the donors, a V segment was called functional when productive rearrangements were above 56.7%, and segregating when the standard deviation between donors exceeded 5%. A statistical classification framework was built for diagnosing cytomegalovirus status from the catalog of TCR beta chain sequences. In a later analysis, V and J genes were assigned by comparing TCR nucleotide sequences against IMGT/GENE-DB human TR gene sequences. Using the TCRdist pipeline, a later analysis assigned CDR3 sequences along with most-parsimonious VDJ recombination scenarios. In a later analysis, each TCR beta chain was defined by its CDR3 amino acid sequence together with its V-gene family, and reads lacking a unique V-gene family were excluded. In a later analysis, 450 to 600 highly shared, low-generation-probability nucleotide sequences were removed to address suspected cross-contamination and a sequencing artifact. For each public chain, a later analysis derived a clonal expansion index from normalized ranks of inferred template counts within each repertoire. In a later analysis, generation probabilities were computed using a VDJ recombination model fitted to out-of-frame rearrangements, and the results were checked against IGoR. In a later analysis, TCR-TCR, TCR-HLA and TCR-CMV co-occurrence was scored with hypergeometric tests, and a repertoire-size bias correction was applied to TCR pairs. To estimate false discovery rates, a later analysis permuted the HLA or CMV assignments 20 times. A later analysis grouped co-occurring TCRs with DBSCAN, adding TCRdist sequence similarity when clustering within HLA-allele-positive subsets. Repertoires with fewer than 30,000 or more than 120,000 public chains, plus five repertoires with anomalous nucleotide sharing, were excluded from co-occurrence clustering. In its TCRdb copy, this immuneACCESS table keeps in-frame sequences only and misses some clones. Where compared with another copy, unresolved V genes explain less than half of these, and the others have no known cause. V, J and clone size are those of that table, while D and trimming were read from the DNA. This sample's listing comprises nearly 200,000 clones. The ten top clones hold roughly 0.74% of the sample.

In total, just over 650 healthy bone marrow donors made up the cohort. At the time of sampling, all cohort members were nominally healthy, though unrecorded immune exposures were likely present. The donor tested CMV seronegative, placing the donor among the 300 to 450 seronegative members of the cohort. A peripheral blood sample was collected from each donor, and TCR beta sequencing was performed on peripheral blood mononuclear cells. The Qiagen DNeasy Blood Extraction Kit was used to extract genomic DNA from the blood cell samples. Study-wide findings and limitations: CMV serostatus was the only immune exposure information available for the cohort. A cluster of highly shared sequence variants was judged likely to be a technical artifact of the sequencing pipeline. Linkage disequilibrium might explain the correlated functional status among segregating V segments, but an unknown experimental factor could not be excluded. A total of 150 to 200 TCR beta chains were listed by the study as associated with cytomegalovirus. In an earlier analysis of about 600 of the donors, most TCR beta V segments appeared in productive rearrangements about 87% or about 30% of the time, broadly matching IMGT annotations. According to a later analysis, TCR association rates differed among HLA loci, with DRB1 alleles showing the most associated TCRs and HLA-C alleles showing the fewest. When HLA alleles, especially DR and DQ, strongly co-occurred, TCR associations were difficult to assign to individual alleles. A further reported finding was that TCR beta sequences accurately predicted the HLA-A and HLA-B alleles for most subjects in the first cohort. Fewer than 20 rarely observed V segments, including chromosome 9 orphons, were excluded from the earlier analysis of several hundred of the donors because counts were too low. The cohort was sequenced for TCR beta chains only, and without alpha or paired-chain data the features that could be detected were limited. A few of the identified cytomegalovirus-associated TCR beta chains were confirmed in vitro to be specific for cytomegalovirus antigens. In a later genetic analysis, fewer N-insertions in productive TCRs were reported among donors in an Asian-associated ancestry cluster than the roughly 700-donor mean. Most TCR sequences were seen in very few donors, while some public TCRs were found in many individuals. In both the original and validation cohorts, the classifier was reported to diagnose cytomegalovirus status with high specificity and sensitivity. Because HLA typing was missing for some donors at each locus, association tests included only the typed subset. It was suggested by the authors that the approach could potentially be generalized to other disease states and immunological phenotypes. In a later analysis, HLA-associated TCR beta chains showed more clonal expansion and lower generation probabilities than non-associated chains that were equally common. Roughly uniform sequencing depth across donors was assumed in presence/absence analyses, although this assumption may not hold. According to a later analysis, most CMV-associated TCR beta chains appeared to be HLA-restricted, and the HLA associations seemed to be driven largely by CMV exposure. A later genetic analysis associated a missense DCLRE1C variant with V-gene and J-gene trimming of TCR beta chains, and an independent cohort replicated the association. Several of the top co-occurrence clusters appeared to be linked to parvovirus B19, influenza, CMV and Epstein-Barr virus, according to a later analysis. Specific HLA alleles were associated with over 15,000 TCR beta sequences at a false discovery rate of 0.05 in a later analysis. Because the 87-base-pair reads could not distinguish some IMGT-functional V segments, including TRBV6-2 and TRBV6-3, those segments were excluded.

Sequenced: PBMCs. The rearranged segments are TRBV7-2 and TRBJ2-7; 9 bases in between match TRBD1. This receptor was taken from a boy aged 10-17 years in good health and CMV-seronegative. The CDR3 reads CASSLLPPGQGTYEQYF. The nucleotide sequence reads as follows: TGTGCCAGCAGCTTACTCCCTCCGGGACAGGGAACCTACGAGCAGTACTTC.